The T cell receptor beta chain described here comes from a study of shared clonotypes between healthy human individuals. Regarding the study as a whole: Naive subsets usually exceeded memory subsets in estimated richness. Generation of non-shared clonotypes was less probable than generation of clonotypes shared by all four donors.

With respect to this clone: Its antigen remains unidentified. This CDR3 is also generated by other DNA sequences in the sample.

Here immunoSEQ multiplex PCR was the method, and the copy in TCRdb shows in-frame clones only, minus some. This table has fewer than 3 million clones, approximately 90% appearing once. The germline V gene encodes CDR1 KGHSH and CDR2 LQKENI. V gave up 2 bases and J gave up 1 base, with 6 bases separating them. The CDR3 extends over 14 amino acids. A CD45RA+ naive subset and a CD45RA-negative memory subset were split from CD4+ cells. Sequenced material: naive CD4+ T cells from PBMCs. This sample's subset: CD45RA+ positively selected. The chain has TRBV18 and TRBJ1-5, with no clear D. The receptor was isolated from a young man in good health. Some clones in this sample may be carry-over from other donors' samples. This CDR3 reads CASSPSGSNQPQHF. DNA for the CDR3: TGTGCCAGCTCACCATCTGGGAGCAATCAGCCCCAGCATTTT.